Detailed here is one T cell receptor beta chain. Template was genomic DNA from frozen, unsorted single-cell suspensions. Libraries were prepared by immunoSEQ multiplex PCR; TCRdb keeps only in-frame clonotypes and omits some of them. The sample lists about 1,500 clones, approximately 70% occurring once. This sample is part of a study of immune cell composition in non-small cell lung cancer. Study in general: Most cases were lung adenocarcinoma or squamous cell carcinoma.

Deletions cut 2 bases from V and 6 bases from J, with 5 bases between. CDR1 and CDR2 from the germline V gene are PRHDT and FYEKMQ (reference sequence). CDR3 length: 11 residues. Sequenced: lung tumor tissue. This clonotype was sampled from a human donor with non-small cell lung cancer. The chain couples TRBV13 to TRBJ2-7; D remains ambiguous. The CDR3 is CASSLISEQYF. The CDR3 DNA reads as TGTGCCAGCAGCTTAATTAGCGAGCAGTACTTC.